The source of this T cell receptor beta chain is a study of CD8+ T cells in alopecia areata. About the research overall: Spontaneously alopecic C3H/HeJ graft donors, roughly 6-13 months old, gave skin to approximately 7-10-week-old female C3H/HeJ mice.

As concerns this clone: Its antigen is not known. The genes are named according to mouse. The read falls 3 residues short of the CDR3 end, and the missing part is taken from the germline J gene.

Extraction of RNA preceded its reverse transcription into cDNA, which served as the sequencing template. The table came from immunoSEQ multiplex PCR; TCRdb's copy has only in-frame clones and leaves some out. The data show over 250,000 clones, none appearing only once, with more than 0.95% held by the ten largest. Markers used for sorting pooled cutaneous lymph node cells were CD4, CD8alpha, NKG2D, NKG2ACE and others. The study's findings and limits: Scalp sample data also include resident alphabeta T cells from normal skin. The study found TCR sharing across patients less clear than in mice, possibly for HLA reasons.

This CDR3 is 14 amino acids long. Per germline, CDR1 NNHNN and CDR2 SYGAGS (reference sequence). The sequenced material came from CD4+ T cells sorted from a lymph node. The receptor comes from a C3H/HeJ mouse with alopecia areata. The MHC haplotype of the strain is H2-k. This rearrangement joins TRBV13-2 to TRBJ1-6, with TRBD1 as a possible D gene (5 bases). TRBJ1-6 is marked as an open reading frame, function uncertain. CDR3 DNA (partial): TGTGCCAGCGGTGATGCGTGGGAGGGGAAAGAC. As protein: CASGDAWEGKD. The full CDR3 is CASGDAWEGKDLYF.